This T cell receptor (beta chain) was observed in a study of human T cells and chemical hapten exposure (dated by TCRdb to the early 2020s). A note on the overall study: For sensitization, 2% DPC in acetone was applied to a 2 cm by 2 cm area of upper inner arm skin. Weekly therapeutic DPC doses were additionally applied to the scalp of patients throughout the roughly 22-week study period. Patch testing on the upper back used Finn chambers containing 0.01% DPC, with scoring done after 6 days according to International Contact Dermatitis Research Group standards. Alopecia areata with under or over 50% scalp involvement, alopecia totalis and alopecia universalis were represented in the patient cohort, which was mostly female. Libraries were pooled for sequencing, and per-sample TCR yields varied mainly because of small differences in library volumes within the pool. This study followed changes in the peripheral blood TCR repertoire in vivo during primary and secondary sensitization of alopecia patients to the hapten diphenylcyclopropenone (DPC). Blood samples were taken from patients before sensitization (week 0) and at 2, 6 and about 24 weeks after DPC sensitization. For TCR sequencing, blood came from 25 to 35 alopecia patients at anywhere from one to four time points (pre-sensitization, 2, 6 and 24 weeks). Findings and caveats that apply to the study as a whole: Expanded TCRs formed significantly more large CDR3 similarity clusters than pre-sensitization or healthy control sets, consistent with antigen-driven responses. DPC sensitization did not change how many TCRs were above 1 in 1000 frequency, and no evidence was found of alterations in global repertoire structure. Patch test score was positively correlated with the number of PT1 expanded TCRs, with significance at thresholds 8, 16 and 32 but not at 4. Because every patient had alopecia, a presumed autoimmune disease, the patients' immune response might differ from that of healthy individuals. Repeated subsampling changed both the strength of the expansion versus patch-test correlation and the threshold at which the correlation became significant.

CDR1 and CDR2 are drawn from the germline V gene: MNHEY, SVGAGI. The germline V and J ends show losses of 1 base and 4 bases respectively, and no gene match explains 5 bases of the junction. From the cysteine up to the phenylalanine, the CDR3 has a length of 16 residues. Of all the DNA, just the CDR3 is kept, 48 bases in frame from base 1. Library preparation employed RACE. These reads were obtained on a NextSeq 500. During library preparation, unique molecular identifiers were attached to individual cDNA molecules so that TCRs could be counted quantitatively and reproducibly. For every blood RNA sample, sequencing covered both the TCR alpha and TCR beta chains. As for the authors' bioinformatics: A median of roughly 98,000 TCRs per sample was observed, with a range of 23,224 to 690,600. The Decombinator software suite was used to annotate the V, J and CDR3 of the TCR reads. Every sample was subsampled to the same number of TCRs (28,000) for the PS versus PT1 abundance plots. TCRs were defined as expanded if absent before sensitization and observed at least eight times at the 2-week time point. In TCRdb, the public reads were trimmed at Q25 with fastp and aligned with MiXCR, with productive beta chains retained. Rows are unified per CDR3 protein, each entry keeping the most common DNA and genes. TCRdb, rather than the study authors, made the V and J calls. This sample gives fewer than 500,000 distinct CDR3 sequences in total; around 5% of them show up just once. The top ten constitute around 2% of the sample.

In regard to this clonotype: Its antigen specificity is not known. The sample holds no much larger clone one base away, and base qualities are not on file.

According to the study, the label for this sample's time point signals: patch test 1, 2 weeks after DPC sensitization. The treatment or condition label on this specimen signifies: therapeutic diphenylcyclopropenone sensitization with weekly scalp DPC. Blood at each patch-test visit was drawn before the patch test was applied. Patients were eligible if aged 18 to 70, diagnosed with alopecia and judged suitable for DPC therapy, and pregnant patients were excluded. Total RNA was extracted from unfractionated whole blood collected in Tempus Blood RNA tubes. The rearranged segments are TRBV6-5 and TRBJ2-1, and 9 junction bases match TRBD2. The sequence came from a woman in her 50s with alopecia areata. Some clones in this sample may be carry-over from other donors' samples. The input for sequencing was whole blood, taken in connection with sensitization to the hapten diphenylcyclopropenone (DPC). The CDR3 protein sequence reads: CASSYLTSGEYNEQFF. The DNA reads TGTGCCAGCAGTTACTTGACTAGCGGAGAATACAATGAGCAGTTCTTC.